The 27 T cell receptor beta chains below were found in one sample sequenced in a study of human T cells and chemical hapten exposure. Documented time point: pre-sensitization, week 0. The treatment: therapeutic diphenylcyclopropenone sensitization with weekly scalp DPC. TCRdb fed the RACE reads into MiXCR, producing one record per CDR3 protein. The sample yields around 330,000 distinct CDR3 sequences, 4.5% to 7% seen once. The sequencing here drew on whole blood, taken in connection with sensitization to the hapten diphenylcyclopropenone (DPC). The receptor set was obtained from a woman aged 18-29 years with alopecia areata. Some clones in this sample may be carry-over from other donors' samples.

This chain joins TRBV4-2 and TRBJ1-2; D is perhaps TRBD1 (6 bases). The CDR3 has 15 amino acids. Germline V lookup: CDR1 LGHNA, CDR2 YNFKEQ. Trimming took off 6 bases at V and 4 bases at J, with 18 bases between the two ends. CDR3 protein: CASSRARGDGYGYTF. The CDR3 bases are TGTGCCAGCAGTCGTGCCAGGGGAGATGGCTATGGCTACACCTTC.

This clonotype has a handful of counts. This sequence joins TRBV29-1 and TRBJ2-5; D uncertain. Per the germline V gene, CDR1 is SQVTM and CDR2 is ANQGSEA. Trimming took off 6 bases at V and 9 bases at J, with 17 bases between the two ends. CDR3 length equals 12 residues. CDR3: CSVMAPRAAQYF. CDR3 in DNA: TGCAGCGTGATGGCCCCCCGGGCGGCCCAGTACTTC.

This clonotype was seen ten or more times. The chain is built from TRBV10-3 and TRBJ1-3; a weak D match, TRBD1 (5 bases). This CDR3 is 12 amino acids long. V was clipped by 7 bases and J by 7 bases, with 11 bases between them. CDR1 ENHRY and CDR2 SYGVKD come from the germline V gene. The CDR3 sequence is CAINGDSNTIYF. CDR3 sequence (DNA): TGTGCCATCAACGGGGACTCTAACACCATATATTTT.

The chain is built from TRBV7-2 and TRBJ1-2, with D unclear. The CDR3 contains 16 residues. In germline, CDR1 is SGHTA, CDR2 FQGNSA. Trimming took off 0 bases at V and 4 bases at J, with 15 bases between the two ends. The CDR3 is CASSLASQAALYGYTF. The CDR3 DNA reads as TGTGCCAGCAGCTTAGCGTCTCAGGCAGCTCTCTATGGCTACACCTTC.

This clonotype occurred many times. The chain couples TRBV4-1 to TRBJ1-1, with D unresolved. The length of the CDR3 is 13 residues. Trimming pared 0 bases from V and 8 bases from J, leaving 10 bases between. CDR1 is MGHRA, CDR2 YSYEKL, per germline. The CDR3 region is CASSQDSFIEAFF. The CDR3 DNA reads as TGCGCCAGCAGCCAAGACAGCTTTATAGAAGCTTTCTTT.

This clonotype was seen repeatedly, ten times or more. V usage is TRBV7-2 and J usage is TRBJ2-1, with 11 bases lining up with TRBD2. J gave up 1 base and V 11 bases, and 7 bases lay outside the gene matches. The CDR3 has 15 residues. Germline V gives CDR1 SGHTA, CDR2 FQGNSA. This CDR3 is CAGVSGGASYNEQFF. DNA for the CDR3: TGTGCCGGAGTTAGCGGGGGGGCTTCCTACAATGAGCAGTTCTTC.

The chain employs TRBV11-2 and TRBJ1-1; a weak D match, TRBD1 (5 bases). The germline gives CDR1 SGHAT, CDR2 FQNNGV. Trimming shortened V by 5 bases and J by 4 bases, and 14 bases separated the two germline ends. This CDR3 region has 14 residues. The CDR3 is CASSPVGLGTEAFF. CDR3 nucleotide sequence: TGTGCCAGCAGCCCGGTGGGGCTGGGCACTGAAGCTTTCTTT.

At least ten counts were recorded for this clonotype. V usage is TRBV7-2 and J usage is TRBJ1-1, with TRBD1 as a possible D gene (5 bases). Germline CDR1 reads SGHTA; CDR2 reads FQGNSA. Trimming took 1 base from V and 6 from J, leaving 12 bases between them. The CDR3 extends over 14 amino acids. The CDR3 sequence is CASSLDARVAEAFF. The CDR3 nucleotides read TGTGCCAGCAGCTTAGACGCCAGGGTGGCTGAAGCTTTCTTT.

This clonotype was picked up many times. V gene TRBV20-1 combines with J gene TRBJ1-1; D gene unclear. The V and J ends lost 3 bases and 4 bases respectively, with 30 bases between them. This CDR3 is built from 19 residues. Germline loops: CDR1 DFQATT, CDR2 SNEGSKA (reference sequence). The CDR3 loop is CSARDLRADLILEATEAFF. CDR3 sequence (DNA): TGCAGTGCTAGGGACCTACGAGCGGACCTAATCCTAGAGGCCACTGAAGCTTTCTTT.

The gene calls are TRBV2 and TRBJ1-5; no clear D gene. Germline assignment: CDR1 SNHLY and CDR2 FYNNEI. The V gene lost 1 base and the J gene lost 8 bases, with 6 bases spanning the gap. This CDR3 has 12 amino acids. DNA of the CDR3: TGTGCCAGCAGTGAAGGGTTTGAGCCCCAGCATTTT. Translation: CASSEGFEPQHF.

At least ten counts were recorded for this clonotype. The chain carries TRBV10-3 and TRBJ1-2, with 8 bases aligning to TRBD1. This CDR3 comprises 15 residues. V dropped 5 bases and J dropped 7; count of bases not matched to a gene: 12. The V gene's germline CDR1 is ENHRY and CDR2 SYGVKD. The CDR3 nucleotides read TGTGCCATCAGTTTTGGACAGGGTGGAGTGAGTGGCTACACCTTC. It codes for CAISFGQGGVSGYTF.

This clonotype was seen only a few times. The chain joins TRBV28 to TRBJ1-2, with 8 bases matching TRBD1. The germline V gene has CDR1 MDHEN and CDR2 SYDVKM. V shed 3 bases and J 3 bases; nucleotides not matched to a gene: 3. The CDR3 is 14 residues long. This chain's CDR3 is CASSLPGGDYGYTF. CDR3 sequence (DNA): TGTGCCAGCAGTTTGCCAGGGGGCGACTATGGCTACACCTTC.

This clonotype occurred a few times. The chain carries TRBV2 and TRBJ1-5, with D unresolved. The germline gives CDR1 SNHLY, CDR2 FYNNEI. V lost 8 bases and J lost 3, with 11 bases in between. The CDR3 loop spans 13 amino acids. CDR3 DNA: TGTGCCAGCGTAAACGAGGTCAATCAGCCCCAGCATTTT. Amino acid sequence: CASVNEVNQPQHF.

V usage is TRBV29-1 and J usage is TRBJ1-1; tentative D call: TRBD1 (5 bases). Germline values: CDR1 SQVTM, CDR2 ANQGSEA. The CDR3 is 13 residues long. CDR3 protein: CSGIRDGHRGAFF. In nucleotides, the CDR3 is TGCAGTGGAATCCGGGACGGTCATCGCGGGGCTTTCTTT.

The CDR3 DNA reads TGTGCCAGCAGTTACTCCTACAGGGAGAGCTATGGCTACACCTTC. Protein product: CASSYSYRESYGYTF. The chain is built from TRBV6-6 and TRBJ1-2, with D possibly being TRBD1 (6 bases). V lost 0 bases and J 4 bases, leaving 12 bases between the germline ends. The CDR3 consists of 15 residues. The germline gives CDR1 MNHNY, CDR2 SVGAGI (reference sequence).

This clonotype was counted between two and nine times. The genes are TRBV6-6 and TRBJ1-3, with D possibly matching TRBD1 (5 bases). From germline, CDR1 is MNHNY and CDR2 SVGAGI (reference sequence). The CDR3 extends over 17 amino acids. V was cut by 6 bases and J by 0 bases, with 18 bases left in between. This CDR3 reads CASSQRNQGSSGNTIYF. Here the CDR3 DNA reads TGTGCCAGCAGCCAACGTAACCAGGGAAGCTCTGGAAACACCATATATTTT.

The J gene is TRBJ1-1, the V gene TRBV6-5; D is perhaps TRBD1 (6 bases). Trimming removed 2 bases from V and 3 bases from J, with 10 bases in between. Germline loops: CDR1 MNHEY, CDR2 SVGAGI. CDR3 length: 14 residues. The CDR3 here is CASSYGGRDTEAFF. In nucleotides, the CDR3 is TGTGCCAGCAGTTACGGGGGCAGGGACACTGAAGCTTTCTTT.

This clonotype appeared a few times. The junction does not match germline at one end; this may be a read error. The chain carries TRBV12-3 or TRBV12-4 and TRBJ2-7, with D unclear. The CDR3 contains 12 residues. CDR3 nucleotide sequence: TGTGCCAGCAGTTCTCAAGCGTCCTGGGCGTCCTTC. Amino acid sequence: CASSSQASWASF.

With regard to this clonotype: The germline gene is not matched at one end of the junction; a read error may be the cause. The chain employs TRBV7-7 and TRBJ2-2, with D unclear. The CDR3 runs to 17 residues. CDR1 is SSHAT, CDR2 FNYEAQ, per germline (reference sequence). Here the CDR3 DNA reads TGTGCTAGCAGCTCCTCTAAATACGGGCCCAACACCGGGGAGCTGTTTTTT. It translates to CASSSSKYGPNTGELFF.

J is TRBJ2-5 and V is TRBV7-9; D is possibly TRBD2 (6 bases). The germline V and J ends were trimmed by 5 bases and 7 bases, with 14 bases remaining between them. This CDR3 region has 13 residues. Germline lookup yields CDR1 SEHNR and CDR2 FQNEAQ (reference sequence). Written as DNA, the CDR3 is TGTGCCAGCAGCGAGACTAGTTTATGGACCCAGTACTTC. The encoded protein is CASSETSLWTQYF.

This sequence joins TRBV6-6 and TRBJ1-1; D gene unclear. This CDR3 comprises 13 residues. Germline V CDR1 and CDR2: MNHNY, SVGAGI (reference sequence). V was cut by 6 bases and J by 1 base, with 9 bases left in between. The CDR3 is CASSQWQNTEAFF. The CDR3 coding sequence is TGTGCCAGCAGCCAATGGCAGAACACTGAAGCTTTCTTT.

Many counts were recorded for this clonotype. The chain uses TRBV20-1 and TRBJ2-7; 11 nucleotides align to TRBD2. Germline lookup yields CDR1 DFQATT and CDR2 SNEGSKA (reference sequence). The length of the CDR3 is 17 residues. With V trimmed by 5 bases and J by 3 bases, 15 bases remained unmatched. The CDR3 sequence is CSAPLLSTSGGLYEQYF. CDR3 DNA: TGCAGTGCTCCCCTTTTGTCCACTAGCGGGGGCCTCTACGAGCAGTACTTC.

This clonotype has at least ten counts. One junction end disagrees with the germline gene, perhaps due to a read error. The chain uses TRBV28 and TRBJ2-3; TRBD2 matches 7 bases. CDR3 length equals 12 residues. Germline assignment: CDR1 MDHEN and CDR2 SYDVKM. CDR3 amino acids: CASRGTKDTQYF. In nucleotides, the CDR3 is TGCGCCAGCAGAGGGACTAAGGATACGCAGTATTTT.

At least ten counts were recorded for this clonotype. The J gene is TRBJ1-1, the V gene TRBV4-3; unclear D gene. Trimming removed 0 bases at V and 1 base at J, with 12 bases between. Per the germline V gene, CDR1 is LGHNA and CDR2 is YSLEER. The CDR3 loop spans 16 amino acids. The CDR3 sequence: CASSQDLTDQNTEAFF. In nucleotides, the CDR3 is TGCGCCAGCAGCCAAGATCTTACGGATCAGAACACTGAAGCTTTCTTT.

In this sample, this clonotype turned up a few times. The chain carries TRBV25-1 and TRBJ2-6; D uncertain. V was cut by 5 bases and J by 2 bases, with 4 bases left in between. Germline loops: CDR1 MGHDK, CDR2 SYGVNS. This CDR3 region has 13 residues. The CDR3 DNA reads TGTGCCAGCAGTTCCCCTGGGGCCAACGTCCTGACTTTC. Encoded protein: CASSSPGANVLTF. Based on the CDR3 plus reference TRBV25-1 and TRBJ2-6, the full variable domain is EADIYQTPRYLVIGTGKKITLECSQTMGHDKMYWYQQDPGMELHLIHYSYGVNSTEKGDLSSESTVSRIRTEHFPLTLESARPSHTSQYLCASSSPGANVLTFGAGSRLTVL.

This clonotype was found many times. The chain couples TRBV25-1 to TRBJ2-3; 10 nucleotides align to TRBD1. V lost 6 bases to trimming and J lost 10 bases; unmatched junction nucleotides: 13. This CDR3 comprises 15 residues. Germline V gene data show CDR1 as MGHDK and CDR2 as SYGVNS. The CDR3 DNA is TGTGCCAGCAGGACCGGGACAGGGGACCTGTCTCCGCAGTATTTT. Translation: CASRTGTGDLSPQYF. The full variable domain, completed using reference TRBV25-1 and TRBJ2-3, is EADIYQTPRYLVIGTGKKITLECSQTMGHDKMYWYQQDPGMELHLIHYSYGVNSTEKGDLSSESTVSRIRTEHFPLTLESARPSHTSQYLCASRTGTGDLSPQYFGPGTRLTVL.

This clonotype was seen only a few times. This sequence joins TRBV3-1 and TRBJ2-3; 16 bases map to TRBD2. The germline V gene encodes CDR1 LGHDT and CDR2 YNNKEL (reference sequence). V lost 3 bases and J lost 4; bases outside the gene matches: 7. The CDR3 spans 18 residues. The CDR3 here is CASSQGTSGGARSDTQYF. CDR3 nucleotides: TGTGCCAGCAGCCAGGGGACTAGCGGGGGGGCCCGATCAGATACGCAGTATTTT.